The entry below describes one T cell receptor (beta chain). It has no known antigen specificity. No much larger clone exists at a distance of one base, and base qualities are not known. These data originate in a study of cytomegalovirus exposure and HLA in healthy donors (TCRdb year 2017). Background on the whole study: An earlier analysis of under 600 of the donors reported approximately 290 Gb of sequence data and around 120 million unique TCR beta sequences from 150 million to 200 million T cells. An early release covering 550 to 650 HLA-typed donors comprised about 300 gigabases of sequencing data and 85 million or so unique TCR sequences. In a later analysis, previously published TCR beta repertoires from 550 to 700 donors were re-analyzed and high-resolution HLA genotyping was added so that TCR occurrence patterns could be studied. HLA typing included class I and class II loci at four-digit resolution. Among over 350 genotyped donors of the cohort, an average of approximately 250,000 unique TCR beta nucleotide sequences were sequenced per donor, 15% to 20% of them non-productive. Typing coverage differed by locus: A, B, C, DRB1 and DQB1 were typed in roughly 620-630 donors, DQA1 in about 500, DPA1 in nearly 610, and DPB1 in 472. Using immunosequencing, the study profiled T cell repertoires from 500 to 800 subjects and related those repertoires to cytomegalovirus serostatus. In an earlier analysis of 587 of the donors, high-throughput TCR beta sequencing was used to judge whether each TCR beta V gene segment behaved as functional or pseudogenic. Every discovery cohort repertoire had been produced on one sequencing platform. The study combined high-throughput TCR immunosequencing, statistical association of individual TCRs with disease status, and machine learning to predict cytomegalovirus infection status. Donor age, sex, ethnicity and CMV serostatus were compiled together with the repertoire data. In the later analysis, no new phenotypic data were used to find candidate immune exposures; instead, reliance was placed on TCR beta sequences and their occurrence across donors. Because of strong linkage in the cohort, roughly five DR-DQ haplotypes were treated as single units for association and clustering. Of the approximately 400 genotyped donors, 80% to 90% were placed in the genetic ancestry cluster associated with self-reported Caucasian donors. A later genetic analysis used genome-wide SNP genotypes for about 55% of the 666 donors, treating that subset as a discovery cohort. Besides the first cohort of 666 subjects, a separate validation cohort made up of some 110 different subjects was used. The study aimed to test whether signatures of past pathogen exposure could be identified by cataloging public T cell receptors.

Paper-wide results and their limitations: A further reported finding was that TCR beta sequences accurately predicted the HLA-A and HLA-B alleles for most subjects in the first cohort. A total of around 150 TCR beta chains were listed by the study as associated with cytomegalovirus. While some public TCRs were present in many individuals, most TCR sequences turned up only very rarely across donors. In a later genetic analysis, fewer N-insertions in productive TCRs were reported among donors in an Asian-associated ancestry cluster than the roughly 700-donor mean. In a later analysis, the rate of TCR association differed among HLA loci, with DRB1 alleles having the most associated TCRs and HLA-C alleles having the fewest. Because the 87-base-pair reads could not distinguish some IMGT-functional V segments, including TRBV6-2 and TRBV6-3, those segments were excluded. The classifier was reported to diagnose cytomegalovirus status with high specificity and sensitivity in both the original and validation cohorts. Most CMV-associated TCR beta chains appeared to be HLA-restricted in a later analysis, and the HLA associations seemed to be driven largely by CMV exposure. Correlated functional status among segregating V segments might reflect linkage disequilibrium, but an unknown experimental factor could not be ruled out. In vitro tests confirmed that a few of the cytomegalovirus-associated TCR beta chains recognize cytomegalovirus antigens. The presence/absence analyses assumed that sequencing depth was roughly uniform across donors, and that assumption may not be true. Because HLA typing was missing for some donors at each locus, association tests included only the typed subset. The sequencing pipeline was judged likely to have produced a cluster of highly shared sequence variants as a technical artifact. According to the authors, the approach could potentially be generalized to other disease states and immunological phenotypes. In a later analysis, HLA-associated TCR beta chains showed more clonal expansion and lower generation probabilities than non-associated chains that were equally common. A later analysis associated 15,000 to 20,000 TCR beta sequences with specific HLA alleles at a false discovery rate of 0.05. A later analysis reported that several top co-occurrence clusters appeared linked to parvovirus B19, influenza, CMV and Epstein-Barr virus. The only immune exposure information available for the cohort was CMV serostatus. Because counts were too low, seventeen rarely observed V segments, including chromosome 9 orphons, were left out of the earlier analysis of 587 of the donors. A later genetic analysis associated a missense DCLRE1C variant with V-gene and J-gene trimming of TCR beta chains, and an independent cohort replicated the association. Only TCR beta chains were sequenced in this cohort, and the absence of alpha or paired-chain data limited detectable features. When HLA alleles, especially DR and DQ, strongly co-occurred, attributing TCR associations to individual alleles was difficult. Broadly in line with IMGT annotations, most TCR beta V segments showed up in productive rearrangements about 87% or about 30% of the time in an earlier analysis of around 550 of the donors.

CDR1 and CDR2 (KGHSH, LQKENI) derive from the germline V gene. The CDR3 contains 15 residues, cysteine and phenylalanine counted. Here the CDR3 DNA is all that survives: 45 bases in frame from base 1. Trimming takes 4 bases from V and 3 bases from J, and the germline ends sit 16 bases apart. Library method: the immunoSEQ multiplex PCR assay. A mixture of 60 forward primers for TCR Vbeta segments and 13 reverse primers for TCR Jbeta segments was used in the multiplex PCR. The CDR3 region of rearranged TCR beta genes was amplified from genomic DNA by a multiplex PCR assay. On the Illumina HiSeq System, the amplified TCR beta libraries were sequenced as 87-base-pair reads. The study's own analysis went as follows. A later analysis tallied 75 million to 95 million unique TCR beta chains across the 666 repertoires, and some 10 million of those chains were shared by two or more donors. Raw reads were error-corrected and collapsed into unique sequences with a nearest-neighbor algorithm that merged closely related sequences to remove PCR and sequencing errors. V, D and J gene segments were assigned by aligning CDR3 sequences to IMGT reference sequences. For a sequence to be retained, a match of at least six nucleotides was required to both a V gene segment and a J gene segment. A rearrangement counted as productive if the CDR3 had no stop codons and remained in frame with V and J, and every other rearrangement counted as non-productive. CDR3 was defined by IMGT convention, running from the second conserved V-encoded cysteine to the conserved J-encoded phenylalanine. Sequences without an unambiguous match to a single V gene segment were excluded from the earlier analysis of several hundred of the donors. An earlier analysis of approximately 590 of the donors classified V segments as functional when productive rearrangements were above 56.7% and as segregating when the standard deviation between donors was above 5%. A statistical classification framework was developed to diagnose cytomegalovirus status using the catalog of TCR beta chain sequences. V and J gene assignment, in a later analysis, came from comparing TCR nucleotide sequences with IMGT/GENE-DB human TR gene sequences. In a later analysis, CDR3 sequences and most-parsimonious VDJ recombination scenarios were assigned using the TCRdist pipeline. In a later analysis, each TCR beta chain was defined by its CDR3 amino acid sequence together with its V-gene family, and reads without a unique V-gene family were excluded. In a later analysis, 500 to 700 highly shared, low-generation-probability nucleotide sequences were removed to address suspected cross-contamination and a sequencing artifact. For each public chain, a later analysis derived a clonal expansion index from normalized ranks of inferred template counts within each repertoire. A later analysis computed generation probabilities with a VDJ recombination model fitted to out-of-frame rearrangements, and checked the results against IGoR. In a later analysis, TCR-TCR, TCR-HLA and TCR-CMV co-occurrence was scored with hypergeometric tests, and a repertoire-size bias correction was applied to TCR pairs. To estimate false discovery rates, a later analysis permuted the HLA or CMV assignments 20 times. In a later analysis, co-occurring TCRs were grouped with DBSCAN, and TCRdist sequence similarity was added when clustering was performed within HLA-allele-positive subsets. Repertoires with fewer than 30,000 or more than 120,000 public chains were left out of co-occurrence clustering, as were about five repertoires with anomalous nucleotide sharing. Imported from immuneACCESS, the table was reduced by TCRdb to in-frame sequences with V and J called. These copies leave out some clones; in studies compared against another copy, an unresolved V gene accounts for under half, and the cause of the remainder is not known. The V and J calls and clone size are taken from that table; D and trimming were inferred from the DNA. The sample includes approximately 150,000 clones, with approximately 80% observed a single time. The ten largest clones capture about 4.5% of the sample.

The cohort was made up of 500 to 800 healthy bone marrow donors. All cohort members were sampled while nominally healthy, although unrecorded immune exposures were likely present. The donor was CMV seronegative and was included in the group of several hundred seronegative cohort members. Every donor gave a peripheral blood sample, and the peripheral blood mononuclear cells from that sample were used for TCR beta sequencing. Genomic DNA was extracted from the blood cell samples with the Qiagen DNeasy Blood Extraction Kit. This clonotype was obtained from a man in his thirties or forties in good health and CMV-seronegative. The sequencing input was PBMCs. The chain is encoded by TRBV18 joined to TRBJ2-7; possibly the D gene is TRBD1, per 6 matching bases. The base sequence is TGTGCCAGCTCACACAAGCAGGGGAAGAACTACGAGCAGTACTTC. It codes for CASSHKQGKNYEQYF.